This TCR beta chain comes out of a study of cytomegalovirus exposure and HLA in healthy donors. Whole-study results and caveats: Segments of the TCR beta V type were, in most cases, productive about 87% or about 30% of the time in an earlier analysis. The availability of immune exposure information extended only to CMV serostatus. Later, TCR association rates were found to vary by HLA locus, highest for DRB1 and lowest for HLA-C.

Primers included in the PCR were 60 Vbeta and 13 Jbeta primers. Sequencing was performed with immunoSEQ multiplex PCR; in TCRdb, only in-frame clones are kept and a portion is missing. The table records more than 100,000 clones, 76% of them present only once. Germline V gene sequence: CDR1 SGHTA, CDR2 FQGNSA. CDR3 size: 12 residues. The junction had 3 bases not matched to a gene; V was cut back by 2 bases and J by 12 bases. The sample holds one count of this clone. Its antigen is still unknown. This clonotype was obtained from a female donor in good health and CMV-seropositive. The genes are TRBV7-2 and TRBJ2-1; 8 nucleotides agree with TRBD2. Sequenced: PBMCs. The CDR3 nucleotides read TGTGCCAGCAGCTTAACGGGGGGGTTGCAGTTCTTC. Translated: CASSLTGGLQFF.